One sample yielded the 18 T cell receptor beta chains listed below, sequenced in a study of CD8 T cells in ankylosing spondylitis. Study-level results: Seemingly characteristic of ankylosing spondylitis blood was a TCR beta motif consisting of eight highly homologous variants.

From the 5' RACE reads, TCRdb called clonotypes with MiXCR, one entry per CDR3 protein. This sample yields 200,000 to 250,000 distinct CDR3 sequences, of which 15% to 20% are seen a single time; roughly 46% belongs to the top ten. The antigens of these receptors remain unknown. Material for sequencing was blood, either unsorted or a sorted T cell fraction (not recorded which). The origin of the receptors is a male donor with ankylosing spondylitis.

The chain carries TRBV29-1 and TRBJ1-1; weak D call: TRBD1 (5 bases). There are 12 residues in the CDR3. V lost 6 bases, J lost 4 bases, and 12 bases lay in between. Germline lookup yields CDR1 SQVTM and CDR2 ANQGSEA. CDR3 amino acids: CSVLGGGTEAFF. The CDR3 DNA follows: TGCAGCGTCCTCGGGGGGGGCACTGAAGCTTTCTTT.

The rearrangement uses TRBV6-2 or TRBV6-3 and TRBJ2-1; D is possibly TRBD1 (5 bases). The CDR3 runs 14 residues. The V end lost 2 bases, the J end lost 5 bases, and 10 bases lay between the germline ends. Germline CDR1 and CDR2: MNHEY and SVGEGT. CDR3 nucleotide sequence: TGTGCCAGCAGTTACCAGGGTAGTAACAATGAGCAGTTCTTC. This translates into CASSYQGSNNEQFF.

The chain uses TRBV27 and TRBJ2-1; D may be TRBD2 (6 bases). The germline gives CDR1 MNHEY, CDR2 SMNVEV (reference sequence). V lost 1 base to trimming and J lost 7 bases, with 17 bases between them. The CDR3 runs 16 residues. The CDR3 DNA reads TGTGCCAGCAGTTTATTGGGCGGGGCCCTAGGGAATGAGCAGTTCTTC. This codes for CASSLLGGALGNEQFF.

CDR3 nucleotide sequence: TGTGCCAGTAACAACGACGGGTATAGCAATCAGCCCCAGCATTTT. It encodes CASNNDGYSNQPQHF. This rearrangement joins TRBV19 to TRBJ1-5; the D is unclear. The CDR3 consists of 15 residues. V shed 7 bases and J shed 0 bases, with 13 bases lying between them. Per germline, CDR1 LNHDA and CDR2 SQIVND (reference sequence). Combining the CDR3 with reference TRBV19 and TRBJ1-5 gives the whole variable domain DGGITQSPKYLFRKEGQNVTLSCEQNLNHDAMYWYRQDPGQGLRLIYYSQIVNDFQKGDIAEGYSVSREKKESFPLTVTSAQKNPTAFYLCASNNDGYSNQPQHFGDGTRLSIL.

The chain combines TRBV5-1 with TRBJ2-7; D possibly uses TRBD1 or TRBD2 (5 bases each). This CDR3 has 15 residues. Trimming took 1 base from V and 0 from J, leaving 11 bases between them. Looked up from germline, CDR1 is SGHRS and CDR2 is YFSETQ. The CDR3 reads CASSLLGTSSYEQYF. CDR3 DNA: TGCGCCAGCAGCTTGCTAGGGACCTCCTCCTACGAGCAGTACTTC.

The chain has TRBV6-2 or TRBV6-3 and TRBJ2-7; TRBD2 is a possible D gene (5 bases). This CDR3 has 14 residues. Between the trimmed V and J ends, which lost 2 bases and 7 bases, there was a span of 15 bases. Germline V gene data show CDR1 as MNHEY and CDR2 as SVGEGT. The CDR3 protein is CASSYGLITREQYF. The CDR3 DNA follows: TGTGCCAGCAGTTACGGGCTAATCACTAGGGAGCAGTACTTC.

This clonotype occurred a few times. The chain uses TRBV5-1 and TRBJ1-1, with D tentatively TRBD1 (6 bases). Trimming stripped 3 bases from V and 5 bases from J, with 14 bases between. The CDR3 extends over 14 amino acids. Looked up from germline, CDR1 is SGHRS and CDR2 is YFSETQ. CDR3 DNA sequence: TGCGCCAGCAGCTGGCACGGGGGCGATACTGAAGCTTTCTTT. Translated: CASSWHGGDTEAFF. Full variable domain (rest looked up from reference TRBV5-1 and TRBJ1-1): KAGVTQTPRYLIKTRGQQVTLSCSPISGHRSVSWYQQTPGQGLQFLFEYFSETQRNKGNFPGRFSGRQFSNSRSEMNVSTLELGDSALYLCASSWHGGDTEAFFGQGTRLTVV.

V usage is TRBV12-3 or TRBV12-4 and J usage is TRBJ2-3; 11 nucleotides align to TRBD2. The CDR3 is 14 amino acids. The V segment lost 6 bases and the J segment 5 bases; nucleotides outside the gene matches: 4. This CDR3 reads CASRGGLAEDTQYF. CDR3 sequence (DNA): TGTGCCAGCAGGGGGGGACTAGCGGAAGATACGCAGTATTTT.

V usage is TRBV29-1 and J usage is TRBJ2-1; no clear D. Looked up from germline, CDR1 is SQVTM and CDR2 is ANQGSEA. This CDR3 contains 12 residues. V lost 1 base and J lost 9, with 10 bases in between. CDR3 residues: CSVEAGVSEQFF. For the CDR3, the DNA is TGCAGCGTTGAAGCTGGGGTGAGTGAGCAGTTCTTC.

The J gene is TRBJ2-2, the V gene TRBV12-3 or TRBV12-4; D gene unclear. The CDR3 sequence is 15 residues long. Trimming stripped 1 base from V and 1 base from J, with 7 bases between. The CDR3 is CASSLVGQNTGELFF. The CDR3 DNA is TGTGCCAGCAGTTTAGTAGGCCAGAACACCGGGGAGCTGTTTTTT.

This chain uses TRBV29-1 with TRBJ2-5; possible D gene TRBD1, 5 bases. V gave up 1 base and J gave up 4 bases, with 16 bases separating them. This CDR3 comprises 15 residues. Germline V CDR1 and CDR2: SQVTM, ANQGSEA. CDR3 DNA sequence: TGCAGCGTTGAAGGGACAATGGGGAAGGGAGAGACCCAGTACTTC. This translates into CSVEGTMGKGETQYF.

This clonotype was observed a handful of times. The rearrangement links TRBV7-3 to TRBJ2-1; D unclear. The V gene's germline CDR1 is SGHTA and CDR2 FQGTGA. V was clipped by 5 bases and J by 5 bases, with 7 bases between them. The CDR3 runs to 12 residues. Written as DNA, the CDR3 is TGTGCCAGCAGCACGGGCCACAATGAGCAGTTCTTC. It is translated as CASSTGHNEQFF.

This clonotype was observed a few times. The chain recombines TRBV16 with TRBJ1-1, with D maybe TRBD1 (5 bases). Trimming removed 0 bases at V and 2 bases at J, with 10 bases between. The CDR3 sequence is 15 residues long. The germline gives CDR1 KGHSY, CDR2 FQNENV. The CDR3 reads CASSQSGDLNTEAFF. The CDR3 DNA is TGTGCCAGCAGCCAATCGGGGGACCTTAACACTGAAGCTTTCTTT.

This clonotype was seen a few times. V and J are TRBV12-3 or TRBV12-4 and TRBJ2-1; 9 nucleotides agree with TRBD2. With V trimmed by 7 bases and J by 2 bases, 18 bases remained unmatched. The CDR3 is made up of 19 amino acids. The DNA of the CDR3 is TGTGCCAGCACCGGGGGTTTGGTAGCGGGAGTTCAGACCTACAATGAGCAGTTCTTC. Its protein product is CASTGGLVAGVQTYNEQFF.

This chain uses TRBV12-3 or TRBV12-4 with TRBJ1-5; D remains ambiguous. The CDR3 is 13 amino acids. V lost 3 bases and J lost 4, with 7 bases in between. For the CDR3, the DNA is TGTGCCAGCAGTTTGTACGGGAATCAGCCCCAGCATTTT. It translates to CASSLYGNQPQHF.

This clonotype occurred a few times. This rearrangement joins TRBV2 to TRBJ2-1, with 8 positions matching TRBD1. Germline loops: CDR1 SNHLY, CDR2 FYNNEI. J was trimmed by 2 bases and V by 2 bases; bases with no gene match: 2. The CDR3 runs to 15 residues. CDR3 sequence (DNA): TGTGCCAGCAGTGAAAGGGACAGGCCCTACAATGAGCAGTTCTTC. Encoded protein: CASSERDRPYNEQFF.

There are a few counts of this clonotype. The rearrangement links TRBV7-6 to TRBJ2-1; 7 nucleotides agree with TRBD1. Trimming cost V 5 bases and J 9 bases; bases outside gene matches: 7. This CDR3 region has 13 residues. CDR1 and CDR2 (germline): SGHVS, FNYEAQ. The CDR3 DNA reads as TGTGCCAGCAGCCCAGGGGGTTTCGGTGAGCAGTTCTTC. Translation: CASSPGGFGEQFF.

V gene TRBV6-1 combines with J gene TRBJ1-2; D might be TRBD1 (5 bases). The CDR3 covers 16 residues. V was shortened by 7 bases and J by 7 bases, with 25 bases between the two germline ends. Germline CDR1 MNHNS, CDR2 SASEGT. As DNA, the CDR3 is TGTGCCAGCAACCCTAGCGGCGGCGGGGGAGTTGTTGGCTACACCTTC. Encoded protein: CASNPSGGGGVVGYTF.